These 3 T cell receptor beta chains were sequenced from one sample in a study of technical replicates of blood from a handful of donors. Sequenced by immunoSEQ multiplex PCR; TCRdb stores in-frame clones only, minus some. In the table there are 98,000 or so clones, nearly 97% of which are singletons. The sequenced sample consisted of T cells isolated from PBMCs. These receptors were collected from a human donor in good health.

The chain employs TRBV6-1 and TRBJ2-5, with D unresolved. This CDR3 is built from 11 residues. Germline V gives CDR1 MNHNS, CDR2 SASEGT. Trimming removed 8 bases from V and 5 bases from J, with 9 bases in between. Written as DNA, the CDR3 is TGTGCCAGCCCCGACGGGGAGACCCAGTACTTC. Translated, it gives CASPDGETQYF.

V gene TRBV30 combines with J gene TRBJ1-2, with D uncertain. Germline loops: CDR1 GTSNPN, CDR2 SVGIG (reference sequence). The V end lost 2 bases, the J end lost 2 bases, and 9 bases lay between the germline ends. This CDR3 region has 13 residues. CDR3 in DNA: TGTGCCTGGAGTTCTCAGGAAAACTATGGCTACACCTTC. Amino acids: CAWSSQENYGYTF.

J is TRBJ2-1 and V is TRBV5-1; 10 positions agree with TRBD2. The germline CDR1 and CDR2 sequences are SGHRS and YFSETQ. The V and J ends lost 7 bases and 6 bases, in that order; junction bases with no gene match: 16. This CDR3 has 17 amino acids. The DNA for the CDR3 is TGCGCCAGCCGCCCCCCTTCTAGCGGGGGAGGGGGCAATGAGCAGTTCTTC. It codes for CASRPPSSGGGGNEQFF.